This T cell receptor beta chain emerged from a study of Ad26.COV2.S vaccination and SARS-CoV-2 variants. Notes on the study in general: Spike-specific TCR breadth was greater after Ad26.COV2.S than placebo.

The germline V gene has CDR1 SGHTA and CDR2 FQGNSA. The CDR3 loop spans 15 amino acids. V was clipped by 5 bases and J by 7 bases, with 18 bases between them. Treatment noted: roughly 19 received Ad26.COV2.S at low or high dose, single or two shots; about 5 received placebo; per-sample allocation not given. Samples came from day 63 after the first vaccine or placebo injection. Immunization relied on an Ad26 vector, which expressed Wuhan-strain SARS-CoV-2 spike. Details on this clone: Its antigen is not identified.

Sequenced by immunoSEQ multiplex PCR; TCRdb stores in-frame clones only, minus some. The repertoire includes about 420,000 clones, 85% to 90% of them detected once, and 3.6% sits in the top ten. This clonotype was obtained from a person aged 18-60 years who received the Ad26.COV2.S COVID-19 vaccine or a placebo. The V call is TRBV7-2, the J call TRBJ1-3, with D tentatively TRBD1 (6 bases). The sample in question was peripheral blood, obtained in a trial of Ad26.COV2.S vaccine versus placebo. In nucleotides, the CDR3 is TGTGCCAGCAGCAGAGACGCGGACAGCGGGAACACCATATATTTT. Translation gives CASSRDADSGNTIYF.